This passage covers 8 T cell receptor beta chains from one sample sequenced in a study of blood T cells in healthy people across ages. A J-beta primer mix and a sample-barcoded 5' primer were used in a second PCR of roughly 7 to 12 cycles. Each CDR3 protein gets one entry after TCRdb re-called the 5' RACE reads with MiXCR. The sample carries approximately 1,000,000 distinct CDR3 sequences, under 55% recorded once. The sample taken for sequencing was blood. These receptors were taken from a woman in her sixties or seventies in good health.

This chain's CDR3 is CASSPLLEEQYF. DNA for the CDR3: TGTGCCAGCAGTCCTCTCTTAGAGGAGCAGTACTTC. This chain connects TRBV12-3 or TRBV12-4 to TRBJ2-7; no definite D call. The length of the CDR3 is 12 residues. V dropped 5 bases and J dropped 7 bases, with 12 bases sitting between them.

This chain links TRBV20-1 with TRBJ2-4, with 8 bases identical to TRBD2. The J call may be mistaken, given a closer DNA end match to TRBJ2-7. Germline V gene data show CDR1 as DFQATT and CDR2 as SNEGSKA (reference sequence). The CDR3 has 14 residues. CDR3 in amino acids: CSANQEGGRYEQYF. CDR3 DNA: TGCAGTGCTAATCAGGAGGGCGGGAGGTACGAGCAGTACTTC.

In its sample, this clonotype was seen many times. The rearrangement joins TRBV4-2 to TRBJ2-2, with TRBD1 identical over 8 bases. The CDR3 has 16 amino acids. V was clipped by 1 base and J by 7 bases; unmatched bases: 8. Germline V lookup: CDR1 LGHNA, CDR2 YNFKEQ. In nucleotides, the CDR3 is TGTGCCAGCAGCCAAGTTGTCAGGGGGCAGATCGGGGAGCTGTTTTTT. Translated, it gives CASSQVVRGQIGELFF.

Regarding this clonotype: One end of the junction varies from germline; a read error may be responsible. The gene calls are TRBV19 and TRBJ1-2; 7 positions agree with TRBD1. The germline gives CDR1 LNHDA, CDR2 SQIVND (reference sequence). The CDR3 is 12 residues long. CDR3 sequence: CATSQGVYGYIF. CDR3 nucleotide sequence: TGTGCCACGTCGCAGGGGGTCTATGGCTACATCTTC. Variable domain in full (rest from reference TRBV19 and TRBJ1-2): DGGITQSPKYLFRKEGQNVTLSCEQNLNHDAMYWYRQDPGQGLRLIYYSQIVNDFQKGDIAEGYSVSREKKESFPLTVTSAQKNPTAFYLCATSQGVYGYIFGSGTRLTVV.

This clonotype appeared many times. The V and J genes are TRBV7-9 and TRBJ2-5; no clear D. This CDR3 comprises 13 residues. Trimming cost V 1 base and J 3 bases, with 6 bases left between them. Germline values: CDR1 SEHNR, CDR2 FQNEAQ (reference sequence). CDR3 nucleotides: TGTGCCAGCAGCTTAGTTGGAGAAGAGACCCAGTACTTC. Encoded protein: CASSLVGEETQYF.

This clonotype occurred a few times. The V gene is TRBV2, the J gene TRBJ2-3, with 12 bases identical to TRBD2. The germline V gene has CDR1 SNHLY and CDR2 FYNNEI. This CDR3 has 15 amino acids. V dropped 8 bases and J dropped 2; count of bases not matched to a gene: 5. In DNA form, the CDR3 reads TGTGCCAGCGGCGGACTAGCGGGACCCACAGATACGCAGTATTTT. It is translated as CASGGLAGPTDTQYF.

V gene TRBV27 combines with J gene TRBJ1-1; no clear D. Germline CDR1 reads MNHEY; CDR2 reads SMNVEV (reference sequence). The ends were cut back, 3 bases at V and 6 bases at J, with 11 bases in the middle. The CDR3 covers 13 residues. CDR3 coding DNA: TGTGCCAGCAGTTTCAGGAATTCGGCTGAAGCTTTCTTT. Residues: CASSFRNSAEAFF.

The chain has TRBV20-1 and TRBJ2-7; TRBD2 matches at 12 bases. TRBJ2-4 matches the DNA end more closely, so the J call is doubtful. Per germline, CDR1 DFQATT and CDR2 SNEGSKA (reference sequence). The CDR3 is made up of 14 amino acids. In nucleotides, the CDR3 is TGCAGTGCTCGACTAGCGGGAGACCAAAACATTCAGTACTTC. It yields the protein CSARLAGDQNIQYF.